Shown below are 4 T cell receptor beta chains from a single sample sequenced in a study of CD8 T cells in ankylosing spondylitis. Via MiXCR, TCRdb re-called the 5' RACE reads, giving one row per CDR3 protein. The table records 350,000 to 550,000 distinct CDR3 sequences, around 26% of them present only once. Study findings and constraints: Ankylosing spondylitis blood appeared to carry a characteristic TCR beta motif of roughly 8 highly homologous variants.

The antigens for these receptors are not known. The sample comprised blood, either unsorted or a sorted T cell fraction (not recorded which). The receptors stem from a male donor with ankylosing spondylitis.

This chain uses TRBV27 with TRBJ2-5, with 8 bases lining up with TRBD2. The CDR3 length is 18 residues. The trim removed 6 bases at V and 2 bases at J, leaving 17 bases unmatched. CDR1 is MNHEY, CDR2 SMNVEV, per germline (reference sequence). CDR3 nucleotides: TGTGCCAGCAGCTCCTTTGGGAGCGGGAGAGGAGGACAAGAGACCCAGTACTTC. Its protein product is CASSSFGSGRGGQETQYF.

This clonotype appeared a few times. The chain joins TRBV12-3 or TRBV12-4 to TRBJ1-5, with unresolved D. The CDR3 covers 12 residues. V was clipped by 2 bases and J by 7 bases, with 6 bases between them. The CDR3 loop reads CASSLYSQPQHF. Here the CDR3 DNA reads TGTGCCAGCAGTTTATATTCCCAGCCCCAGCATTTT.

The chain links TRBV24-1 to TRBJ2-7, with TRBD1 matching over 8 bases. V gave up 4 bases and J gave up 3 bases; unmatched junction bases: 4. There are 14 residues in the CDR3. CDR1 and CDR2 from the germline V gene are KGHDR and SFDVKD. CDR3 residues: CATSDQGQGYEQYF. In nucleotides, the CDR3 is TGTGCCACCAGTGACCAAGGACAGGGCTACGAGCAGTACTTC.

The V and J genes are TRBV7-9 and TRBJ1-3; a weak D match, TRBD1 (6 bases). The V and J ends lost 5 bases and 0 bases respectively, with 11 bases between them. Germline CDR1 and CDR2: SEHNR and FQNEAQ (reference sequence). The CDR3 has 15 amino acids. The CDR3 sequence: CASSRGQFSGNTIYF. The CDR3, as DNA: TGTGCCAGCAGCCGCGGACAGTTCTCTGGAAACACCATATATTTT.